This TCR beta chain stems from a study of T cells after yellow fever vaccination. V was cut by 0 bases and J by 8 bases, with 16 bases left in between. The germline CDR1 and CDR2 sequences are MNHEY and SVGAGI. CDR3 length equals 16 residues. Regarding the study as a whole: Only a minor proportion of clonotypes was detected across both CD4 and CD8 compartments. Reappearing after the booster were most of the clones from primary vaccination (less than 97% CD4, 88% CD8).

TCRdb called the 5' RACE reads again in MiXCR, with one record for every CDR3 protein. The sample consists of 30,000 to 40,000 distinct CDR3 sequences, around 7% of them appearing once. The starting material was PBMCs, either bulk or a sorted T-cell subset (CD4+, CD8+, memory, or dextramer-sorted; not recorded which), obtained on the day of the first yellow fever vaccination. The V call is TRBV6-5, the J call TRBJ1-4; TRBD1 might be the D (6 bases). The origin of this receptor is a young man who received the YFV17D yellow fever vaccine. In nucleotides, the CDR3 is TGTGCCAGCAGTTACTCGTTGGGTACAGGGAAGGAAAAACTGTTTTTT. Translating it yields CASSYSLGTGKEKLFF.